Listed here is a single T cell receptor (beta chain). Antigen unknown. Vbeta (60) and Jbeta (13) primers were used in the PCR. The method was immunoSEQ multiplex PCR; TCRdb's version includes in-frame clones alone and lacks a portion of them. This sample has roughly 73,000 clones, with roughly 71% found just once. The data belong to a study of cytomegalovirus exposure and HLA in healthy donors. Study-wide results and caveats: Presence/absence analyses supposed approximately even sequencing depth among donors. As was reported, the HLA-A and HLA-B alleles of most subjects were accurately predicted from TCR beta sequences.

There are 14 residues in the CDR3. In germline, CDR1 is MNHEY, CDR2 SMNVEV (reference sequence). Trimming removed 4 bases at V and 8 bases at J, with 17 bases between. The sequencing sample was made of PBMCs. The chain recombines TRBV27 with TRBJ1-2; D might be TRBD1 (6 bases). The sequence was obtained from a man between 70 and 80 years old in good health and CMV-seronegative. CDR3 sequence: CASSYRAGTRGYTF. CDR3 DNA: TGTGCCAGCAGTTATAGGGCAGGGACAAGGGGCTACACCTTC.